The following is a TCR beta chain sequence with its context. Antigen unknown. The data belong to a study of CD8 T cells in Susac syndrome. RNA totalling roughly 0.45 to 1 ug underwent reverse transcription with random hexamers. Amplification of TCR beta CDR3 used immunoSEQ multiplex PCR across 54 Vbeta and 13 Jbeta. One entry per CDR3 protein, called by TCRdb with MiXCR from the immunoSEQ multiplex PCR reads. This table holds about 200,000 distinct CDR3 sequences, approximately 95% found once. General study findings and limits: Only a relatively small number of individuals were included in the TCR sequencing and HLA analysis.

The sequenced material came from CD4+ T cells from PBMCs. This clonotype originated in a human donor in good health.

This CDR3 reads CASSQLWGETQYF. CDR3 coding DNA: TGCGCCAGCAGCCAATTGTGGGGGGAGACCCAGTACTTC. This sequence joins TRBV4-3 and TRBJ2-5; the D call may be TRBD1 or TRBD2 (5 bases each). Germline V CDR1 and CDR2: LGHNA, YSLEER. The V and J ends lost 2 bases and 5 bases respectively, with 9 bases between them. The CDR3 has 13 amino acids.